Below, one TCR beta chain is given with its context. Distinct nucleotide sequences in the sample also encode this CDR3. The data originate from a study of blood T cell repertoires in COVID-19. Method: immunoSEQ multiplex PCR; TCRdb's copy keeps in-frame clones and lacks some. The repertoire holds 200,000 to 300,000 clones, with 91% as singletons. The CDR3 loop spans 13 amino acids. V lost 3 bases and J lost 2, with 8 bases in between. Germline V gene lookup returns CDR1 SEHNR and CDR2 FQNEAQ (reference sequence). The receptor was isolated from a person aged 18-29 years with COVID-19, enrolled during active disease. Sequences were obtained from peripheral blood. The chain combines TRBV7-9 with TRBJ2-7; D call uncertain. CDR3 loop: CASSLRGPYEQYF. The CDR3 DNA sequence: TGTGCCAGCAGCTTGAGAGGTCCCTACGAGCAGTACTTC.